At least ten counts were recorded for the clone carrying this TCR beta chain. Per the germline V gene, CDR1 is SGHTA and CDR2 is FQGNSA. This CDR3 is 13 amino acids long. Trimming removed 2 bases at V and 5 bases at J, with 9 bases between. TCRdb fed the 5' RACE reads into MiXCR, producing one record per CDR3 protein. This sample has just under 65,000 distinct CDR3 sequences; about 20% occur once, and the top ten carry under 3.5%. Sequencing was done on a sample of memory CD4+ T cells sorted from a lymph node. Subset reported: memory CD4+ T cells, CD4+CD45RO+CD25-. The sequence derives from a female donor with breast cancer. This chain links TRBV7-2 with TRBJ1-2; D perhaps matches TRBD1 (5 bases). Here the CDR3 DNA reads TGTGCCAGCAGCTTACTACAGGAGTATGGCTACACCTTC. This encodes CASSLLQEYGYTF.